This T cell receptor (beta chain) was found in a study of vaccination effects on CD4 cells after COVID-19. Study-wide results and limits: Clones that were induced by infection or by vaccine showed marked contraction late after vaccination.

ViraFEST assay sequencing came after antigen-specific CD4+ T cells were expanded with viral peptide pools. Investigators separated out CD4+ T cells once 10 days of culture had passed. Nucleocapsid antibodies stayed negative before and after vaccination, showing no earlier SARS-CoV-2 infection. Profiling relied on immunoSEQ multiplex PCR, and the TCRdb table lists in-frame clones only, not all of them. This sample has about 55,000 clones; under 75% occur once, and the top ten carry around 17%. As concerns this clone: Its antigen is currently unknown.

The starting material was CD4+ T cells from PBMCs cultured with SARS-CoV-2 spike peptides, obtained before COVID-19 vaccination. The origin of this receptor is a human donor who received a COVID-19 vaccine.

The CDR3 nucleotides read TGTGCCATCAGTGAGTCTCCAGGGGGCTTCGACAATGAGCAGTTCTTC. Translated, it gives CAISESPGGFDNEQFF. The genes are TRBV10-3 and TRBJ2-1, with TRBD1 matching 8 bases. This CDR3 spans 16 amino acids. Germline CDR1 reads ENHRY; CDR2 reads SYGVKD. The J segment lost 5 bases and the V segment lost 0 bases, leaving 6 bases of the junction unmatched.